A single sample is the source of the 11 T cell receptor beta chains below, sequenced in a study of T cell repertoires in cytomegalovirus infection. TCRdb independently ran MiXCR on the reads; one entry per CDR3 protein. Seen here are around 430,000 distinct CDR3 sequences, approximately 42% observed once, and the top ten hold 35% to 50%. These receptors have no known antigen. The material was cultured PBMCs, obtained from culture after CMV antigen stimulation. These receptors all stem from a human donor in good health (CMV status not recorded). Some clones in this sample may be carry-over from other donors' samples.

About this clonotype: One junction end disagrees with the germline gene, perhaps due to a read error. The chain links TRBV6-2 or TRBV6-3 to TRBJ2-7, with TRBD2 as a possible D gene (6 bases). CDR1 and CDR2 (germline): MNHEY, SVGEGT. The CDR3 is 12 amino acids. The CDR3 region has the DNA TGTGCCAGCAGCCGCCGGGGAGACTGGGGGGAATTC. Its translation: CASSRRGDWGEF.

The table lists this clonotype with a few counts. V is TRBV12-3 or TRBV12-4 and J is TRBJ2-1, with 13 positions matching TRBD2. V shed 4 bases, J shed 1 base, and the junction held 4 bases outside the gene matches. There are 17 residues in the CDR3. This CDR3 is CASSWTSGGISYNEQFF. Written as DNA, the CDR3 is TGTGCCAGCAGTTGGACTAGCGGGGGTATTTCCTACAATGAGCAGTTCTTC.

This clonotype was observed a handful of times. This chain uses TRBV5-1 with TRBJ1-5; tentatively, D is TRBD1 (6 bases). Germline loops: CDR1 SGHRS, CDR2 YFSETQ. The CDR3 sequence is 16 residues long. The V end was cut by 0 bases, the J end by 4 bases, with 14 bases between. CDR3 DNA: TGCGCCAGCAGCTTGGCCTGGATAGGGACAAATCAGCCCCAGCATTTT. It is translated as CASSLAWIGTNQPQHF.

This clonotype was counted once. The chain couples TRBV11-2 to TRBJ2-1; D is uncertain. The V and J ends lost 6 bases and 0 bases respectively, with 12 bases between them. The CDR3 has 15 amino acids. Germline CDR1 SGHAT, CDR2 FQNNGV. The CDR3 spells CASSGVFLSYNEQFF. The CDR3 DNA reads TGTGCCAGCAGTGGCGTTTTCCTCTCCTACAATGAGCAGTTCTTC.

The rearrangement links TRBV20-1 to TRBJ2-1; 7 positions agree with TRBD2. Germline V CDR1 and CDR2: DFQATT, SNEGSKA (reference sequence). This CDR3 region has 15 residues. V lost 6 bases and J lost 4; bases outside the gene matches: 12. CDR3 protein: CSARRLERDYNEQFF. CDR3 nucleotides: TGCAGTGCCAGAAGGCTCGAGCGGGATTACAATGAGCAGTTCTTC.

The rearrangement uses TRBV6-6 and TRBJ1-2; D is uncertain. Germline CDR1 and CDR2: MNHNY and SVGAGI (reference sequence). The CDR3 sequence is 17 residues long. Trimming removed 2 bases at V and 0 bases at J, with 16 bases between. For the CDR3, the DNA is TGTGCCAGCAGTTACAGGTCAGACGGGATTTCTAACTATGGCTACACCTTC. Translation gives CASSYRSDGISNYGYTF.

The table lists this clonotype with a few counts. The chain couples TRBV7-9 to TRBJ2-1; possible D gene TRBD1, 7 bases. V lost 1 base and J 7 bases, leaving 14 bases between the germline ends. CDR1 and CDR2 (germline): SEHNR, FQNEAQ (reference sequence). The CDR3 runs to 15 residues. In DNA form, the CDR3 reads TGTGCCAGCAGCTTAGGACAGGAGGGGGCGAATGAGCAGTTCTTC. Amino acids: CASSLGQEGANEQFF.

This rearrangement joins TRBV19 to TRBJ2-1; 8 nucleotides align to TRBD2. V was clipped by 7 bases and J by 8 bases; unmatched bases: 16. CDR1 and CDR2 from the germline V gene are LNHDA and SQIVND (reference sequence). The CDR3 is 16 residues long. The CDR3: CASTPGGGGRIDEQFF. The DNA for the CDR3 is TGTGCCAGTACTCCGGGGGGCGGCGGGAGGATCGATGAGCAGTTCTTC.

V gene TRBV6-8 combines with J gene TRBJ1-2; 7 bases match TRBD1. The germline V gene encodes CDR1 MNHGY and CDR2 SAAAGT. The CDR3 contains 13 residues. The junction had 10 bases not matched to a gene; V was cut back by 7 bases and J by 8 bases. For the CDR3, the DNA is TGTGCCAGCAATCTACAGGGGCGGGAAGGCTACACCTTC. This gives the protein CASNLQGREGYTF.

This chain joins TRBV6-2 or TRBV6-3 and TRBJ2-5, with no clear D. The CDR3 loop spans 13 amino acids. The germline gives CDR1 MNHEY, CDR2 SVGEGT. With 0 bases removed from V and 7 bases from J, the gap between germline ends came to 9 bases. CDR3 sequence reads: CASSYSDVMTQYF. The DNA of the CDR3 is TGTGCCAGCAGTTACTCTGACGTGATGACCCAGTACTTC.

This clonotype has a count of ten or more. The chain links TRBV7-2 to TRBJ1-6; D uncertain. Germline CDR1 is SGHTA and CDR2 is FQGNSA. There are 13 residues in the CDR3. Trimming shortened V by 2 bases and J by 11 bases, and 10 bases separated the two germline ends. In DNA, the CDR3 is TGTGCCAGCAGCTTAAGTGGTGTCACACCCCTCCACTTT. Translation: CASSLSGVTPLHF.